Only a few counts were recorded for the clone carrying this TCR beta chain. Its antigen is undetermined. The data are from a study of beta chain features in type 1 diabetes. Study-wide results and caveats: Within each of all four CD4+ subsets, Type 1 diabetes patients had TCRB CDR3s that were moderately but significantly shorter. Cells with high TCR expression could be over-represented when cDNA is sequenced. In type 1 diabetes patients, VDJ junctions had fewer insertions; deletions at these junctions were more frequent.

TCRB transcripts that were expressed got sequenced, as all of the isolated RNA had been reverse transcribed. Naive, central memory and regulatory T cell samples averaged roughly 3.5 million immunoSEQ reads each. Method: immunoSEQ multiplex PCR; TCRdb's copy keeps in-frame clones and lacks some. Among over 300,000 clones listed, about a tenth were seen once. Trimming took 5 bases from V and 7 from J, leaving 12 bases between them. This CDR3 is built from 13 residues. Germline V gene data show CDR1 as SGHRS and CDR2 as YFSETQ. The TCR comes from a man aged 25-40 years with type 1 diabetes. The source material was central memory CD4+ T cells from blood. The chain employs TRBV5-1 and TRBJ2-2; D perhaps matches TRBD1 (5 bases). The CDR3 protein is CASRTDSNGELFF. Here the CDR3 DNA reads TGCGCCAGCAGGACCGACAGTAACGGGGAGCTGTTTTTT.